This T cell receptor beta chain was profiled in a study of shared clonotypes between healthy human individuals. Across the study: The study drew on a couple of women and three men aged 18 to 49 as donors. Notes on the study in general: Despite large depth, sorted-subset datasets appeared incompletely sequenced. Sequencing depth was expected to affect clonotype sharing among donors. Sharing across a handful of donors was seen in roughly 5% of naive CD4 clonotypes.

This clone was counted only a few times. The target antigen is unknown. Other DNA variants within this sample encode the same CDR3. The CDR3 extends over 12 amino acids. Germline loops: CDR1 SEHNR, CDR2 FQNEAQ (reference sequence). Trimming removed 5 bases from V and 2 bases from J, with 7 bases in between. Sequencing used immunoSEQ multiplex PCR; TCRdb keeps in-frame clones, though not all of them. In the table there are hundreds of thousands of clones, more than 85% of which are singletons. CD45RO-negative CD8 cells positively selected for CCR7 made up the naive population, which excluded terminally differentiated effector memory CD45RA+ cells.

The gene calls are TRBV7-9 and TRBJ2-7; D unclear. The clonotype was recovered from a man under 40 in good health. Sequenced sample: naive CD8+ T cells sorted from blood. The CDR3: CASSPHPYEQYF. The CDR3 DNA reads as TGTGCCAGCAGCCCTCATCCCTACGAGCAGTACTTC. The complete variable domain, with remaining parts taken from reference TRBV7-9 and TRBJ2-7, reads DTGVSQNPRHKITKRGQNVTFRCDPISEHNRLYWYRQTLGQGPEFLTYFQNEAQLEKSRLLSDRFSAERPKGSFSTLEIQRTEQGDSAMYLCASSPHPYEQYFGPGTRLTVT.